The source of this TCR beta chain is a study of blood T cell repertoires in COVID-19 (dated by TCRdb to about 2020). Context from the whole study: Samples covering the acute and convalescent phases of COVID-19 were provided by collaborators in the United States, Italy and Spain. Deeply sampled blood TCRbeta repertoires from subjects exposed to, actively infected with, or recovered from COVID-19 were included in the dataset. The material from the prospective study consisted of cDNA or gDNA derived from T cells, B-cell-depleted T cells, or PBMCs. HLA class I and class II types, where available, came from metadata supplied by the sample provider rather than from assay-based typing. Sample metadata almost always included a de-identified subject ID, COVID-19 status, age in years and sex. The samples were drawn from the first 160 participants of the ongoing ImmuneRACE study and from some 1,300 subjects provided by 6 global collaborators. The repertoires were released in a freely available public database meant as a resource for research on the immune response to SARS-CoV-2. Summary of the overall study and its limitations: Clinical and demographic metadata were provided uncurated, with the amount varying by source and participant.

TCRbeta CDR3 regions were amplified from genomic DNA by means of the immunoSEQ Assay, a bias-controlled multiplex PCR. The authors' analysis ran thus. Nucleated cell counts per sample were estimated from amplification of reference gene primers within the assay. Sequence reads were collapsed and filtered to measure the absolute abundance of every unique TCRbeta CDR3 rearrangement. For each sample, productive Simpson clonality was calculated as the square root of Simpson's diversity index over productive rearrangements. As stored in TCRdb, this immuneACCESS dataset retains in-frame rearrangements with V and J assigned. A fraction of the clones does not appear; measured against another copy, unresolved V genes explain less than half of the discrepancy, and the remainder lacks a known reason. V, J and clone size reflect that table, while D and trimming were determined from the DNA. This sample comprises under 300,000 clones, roughly 85% of them detected only once. Jointly, the top ten make up about 3% of the sample.

The CDR3, from cysteine to phenylalanine, totals 19 residues. The only DNA kept is the CDR3, 57 bases in frame from the first base. For CDR1 and CDR2, the germline V gene lists SGHTA and FQGTGA. At the junction V is shortened by 0 bases and J by 7 bases, with 24 bases in between. On this clone itself: Its cognate antigen has yet to be identified. Base-call qualities are not available, and no considerably larger clone is one nucleotide away.

Collaborating institutions collected whole blood in K2EDTA tubes following their own protocols. For TCRbeta analysis, collaborators shipped samples in one of three forms: frozen whole blood, isolated PBMCs, or DNA extracted from either of those sample types. This receptor was identified in a woman in her twenties or thirties with active or convalescent COVID-19. Sample: peripheral blood. This receptor chain uses TRBV7-3 and TRBJ1-4, with no confident D gene call. Here is the DNA: TGTGCCAGCAGCTTAACTTGTCGCCCCATAGGCTTACGAGGTGAAAAACTGTTTTTT. The encoded protein is CASSLTCRPIGLRGEKLFF.